Sequencing of this T cell receptor beta chain was carried out in a study of T cells after yellow fever vaccination. This clonotype was recorded a few times. The antigen remains undetermined. TCRdb re-called the 5' RACE reads with MiXCR, one entry per CDR3 protein. Of under 550,000 distinct CDR3 sequences listed, just over 20% were seen once; the top ten hold 16%. Trimming took 1 base from V and 6 from J, leaving 7 bases between them. Germline V gene lookup returns CDR1 MNHEY and CDR2 SVGAGI. The CDR3 has 14 residues. Whole-study findings and limits: Weaker overall was a secondary response that nonetheless peaked faster, on day 5 versus 15.

J is TRBJ1-6 and V is TRBV6-5; D not resolved. The TCR sequence derives from a man between 18 and 29 years old who received the YFV17D yellow fever vaccine. The sequencing here drew on PBMCs, taken roughly 20 days after the first yellow fever vaccination. CDR3 sequence (DNA): TGTGCCAGCAGTTACTTTGGTCTTAATTCACCCCTCCACTTT. Amino acid sequence: CASSYFGLNSPLHF.